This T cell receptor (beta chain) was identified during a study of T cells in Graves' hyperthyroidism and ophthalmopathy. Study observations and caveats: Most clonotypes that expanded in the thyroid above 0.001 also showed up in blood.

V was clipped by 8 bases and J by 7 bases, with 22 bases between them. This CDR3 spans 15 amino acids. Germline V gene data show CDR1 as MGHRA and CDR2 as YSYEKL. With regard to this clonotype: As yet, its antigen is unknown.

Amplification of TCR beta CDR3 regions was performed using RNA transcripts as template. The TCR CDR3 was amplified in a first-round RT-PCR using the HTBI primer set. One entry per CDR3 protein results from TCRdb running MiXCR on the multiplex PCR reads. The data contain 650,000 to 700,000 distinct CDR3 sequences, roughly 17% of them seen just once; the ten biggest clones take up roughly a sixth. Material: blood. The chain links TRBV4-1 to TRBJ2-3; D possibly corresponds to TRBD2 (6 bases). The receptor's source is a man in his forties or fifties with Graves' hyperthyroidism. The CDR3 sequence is CASGDSREVLYTQYF. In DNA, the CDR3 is TGCGCCAGCGGCGACTCCAGGGAGGTTTTATATACGCAGTATTTT.